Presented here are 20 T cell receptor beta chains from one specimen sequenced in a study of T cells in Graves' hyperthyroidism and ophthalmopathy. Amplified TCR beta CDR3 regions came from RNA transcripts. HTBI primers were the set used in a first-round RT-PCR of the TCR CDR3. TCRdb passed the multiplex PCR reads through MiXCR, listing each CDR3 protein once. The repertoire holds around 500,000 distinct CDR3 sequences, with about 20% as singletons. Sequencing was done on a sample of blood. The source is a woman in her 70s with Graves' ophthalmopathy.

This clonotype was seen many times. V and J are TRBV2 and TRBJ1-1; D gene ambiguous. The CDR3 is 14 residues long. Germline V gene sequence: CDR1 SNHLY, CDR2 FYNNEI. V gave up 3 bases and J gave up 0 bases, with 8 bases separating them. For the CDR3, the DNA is TGTGCCAGCAGTGAGAGGGAAATGAACACTGAAGCTTTCTTT. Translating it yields CASSEREMNTEAFF. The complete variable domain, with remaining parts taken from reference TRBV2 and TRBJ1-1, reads EPEVTQTPSHQVTQMGQEVILRCVPISNHLYFYWYRQILGQKVEFLVSFYNNEISEKSEIFDDQFSVERPDGSNFTLKIRSTKLEDSAMYFCASSEREMNTEAFFGQGTRLTVV.

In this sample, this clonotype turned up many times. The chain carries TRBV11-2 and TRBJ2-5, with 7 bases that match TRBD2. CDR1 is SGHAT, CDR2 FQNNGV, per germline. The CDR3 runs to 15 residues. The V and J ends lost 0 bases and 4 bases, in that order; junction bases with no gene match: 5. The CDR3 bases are TGTGCCAGCAGCTTAGATGGGGGAGGGGTAGAGACCCAGTACTTC. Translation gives CASSLDGGGVETQYF.

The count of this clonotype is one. In nucleotides, the CDR3 is TGTGCCACCAGTGATGGGTCAGGGGAAGGATACGAGCAGTACTTC. Its translation: CATSDGSGEGYEQYF. The chain joins TRBV24-1 to TRBJ2-7, with D perhaps TRBD1 (6 bases). Germline CDR1 is KGHDR and CDR2 is SFDVKD. The V gene lost 3 bases and the J gene lost 4 bases, with 15 bases spanning the gap. There are 15 residues in the CDR3.

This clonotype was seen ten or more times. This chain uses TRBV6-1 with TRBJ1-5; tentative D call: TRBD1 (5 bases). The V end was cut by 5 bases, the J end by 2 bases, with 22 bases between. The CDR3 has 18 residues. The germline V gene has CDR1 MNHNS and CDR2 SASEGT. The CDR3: CASSSARSGPIGNQPQHF. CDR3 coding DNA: TGTGCCAGCAGTTCGGCGAGGTCGGGGCCGATAGGCAATCAGCCCCAGCATTTT.

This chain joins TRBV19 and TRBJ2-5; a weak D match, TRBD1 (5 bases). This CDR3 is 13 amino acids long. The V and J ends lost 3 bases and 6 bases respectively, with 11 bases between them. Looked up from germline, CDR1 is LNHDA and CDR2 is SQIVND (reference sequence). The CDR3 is CASSMAGWKTQYF. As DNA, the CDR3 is TGTGCCAGTAGTATGGCAGGGTGGAAGACCCAGTACTTC. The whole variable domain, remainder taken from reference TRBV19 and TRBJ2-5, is DGGITQSPKYLFRKEGQNVTLSCEQNLNHDAMYWYRQDPGQGLRLIYYSQIVNDFQKGDIAEGYSVSREKKESFPLTVTSAQKNPTAFYLCASSMAGWKTQYFGPGTRLLVL.

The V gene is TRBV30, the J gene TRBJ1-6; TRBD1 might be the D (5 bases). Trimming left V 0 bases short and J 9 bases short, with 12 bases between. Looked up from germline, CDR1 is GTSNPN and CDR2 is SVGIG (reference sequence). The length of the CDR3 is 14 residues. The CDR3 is CAWSVGQSSSPLHF. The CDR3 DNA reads TGTGCCTGGAGTGTAGGACAATCCAGTTCACCCCTCCACTTT.

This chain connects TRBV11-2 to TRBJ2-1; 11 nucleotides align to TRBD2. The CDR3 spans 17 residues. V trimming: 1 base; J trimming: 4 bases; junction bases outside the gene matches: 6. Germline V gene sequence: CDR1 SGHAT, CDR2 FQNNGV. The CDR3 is CASSLVVSGRVYNEQFF. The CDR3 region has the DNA TGTGCCAGCAGCTTAGTTGTTAGCGGGAGGGTATACAATGAGCAGTTCTTC.

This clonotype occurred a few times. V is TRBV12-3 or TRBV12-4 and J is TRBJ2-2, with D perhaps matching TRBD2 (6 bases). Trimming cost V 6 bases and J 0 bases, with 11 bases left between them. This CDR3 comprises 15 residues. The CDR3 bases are TGTGCCAGCAGCGCCGGGGGAACGAACACCGGGGAGCTGTTTTTT. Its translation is CASSAGGTNTGELFF.

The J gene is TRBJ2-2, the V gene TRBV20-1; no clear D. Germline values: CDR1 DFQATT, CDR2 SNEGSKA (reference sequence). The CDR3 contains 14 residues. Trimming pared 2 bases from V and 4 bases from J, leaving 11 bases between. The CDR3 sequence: CSARSGFSTGELFF. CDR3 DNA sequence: TGCAGTGCTAGAAGTGGGTTCTCCACCGGGGAGCTGTTTTTT.

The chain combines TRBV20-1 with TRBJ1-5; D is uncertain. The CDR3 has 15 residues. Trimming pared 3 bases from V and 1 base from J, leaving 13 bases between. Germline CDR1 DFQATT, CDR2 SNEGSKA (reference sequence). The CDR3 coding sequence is TGCAGTGCTAGTAAAGGGTTTTCAAGCAATCAGCCCCAGCATTTT. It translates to CSASKGFSSNQPQHF.

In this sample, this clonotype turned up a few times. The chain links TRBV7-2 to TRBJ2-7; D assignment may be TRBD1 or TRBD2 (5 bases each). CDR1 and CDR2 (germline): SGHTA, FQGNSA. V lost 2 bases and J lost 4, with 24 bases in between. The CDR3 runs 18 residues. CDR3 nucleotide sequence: TGTGCCAGCAGCTTAAAGGGGAGCGCCACGGCGAAGACATACGAGCAGTACTTC. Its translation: CASSLKGSATAKTYEQYF.

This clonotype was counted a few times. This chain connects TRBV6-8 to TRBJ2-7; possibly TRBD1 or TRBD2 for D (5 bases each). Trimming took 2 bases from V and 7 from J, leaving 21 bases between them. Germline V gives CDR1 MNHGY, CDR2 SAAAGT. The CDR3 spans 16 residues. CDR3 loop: CASSYLGPGPSGEQYF. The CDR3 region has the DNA TGTGCCAGCAGTTACCTGGGGCCGGGACCTTCAGGGGAGCAGTACTTC.

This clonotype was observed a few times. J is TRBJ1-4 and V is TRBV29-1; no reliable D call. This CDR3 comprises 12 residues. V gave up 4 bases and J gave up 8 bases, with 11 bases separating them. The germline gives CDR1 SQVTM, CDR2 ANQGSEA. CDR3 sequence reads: CSVGAGSEKLFF. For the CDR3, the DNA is TGCAGCGTTGGAGCGGGGTCCGAAAAACTGTTTTTT.

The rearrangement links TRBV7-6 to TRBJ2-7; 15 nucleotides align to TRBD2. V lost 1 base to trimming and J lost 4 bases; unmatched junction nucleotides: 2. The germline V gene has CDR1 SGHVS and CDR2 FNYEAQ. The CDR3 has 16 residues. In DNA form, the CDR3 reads TGTGCCAGCAGCTTAGGGACTAGCGGGAGGGCTTACGAGCAGTACTTC. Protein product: CASSLGTSGRAYEQYF.

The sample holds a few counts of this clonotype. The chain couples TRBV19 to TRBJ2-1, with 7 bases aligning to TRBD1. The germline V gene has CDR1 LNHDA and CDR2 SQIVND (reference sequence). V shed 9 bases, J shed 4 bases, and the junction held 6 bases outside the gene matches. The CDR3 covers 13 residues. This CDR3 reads CASRLQGYNEQFF. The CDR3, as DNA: TGTGCCAGCCGACTACAGGGGTACAATGAGCAGTTCTTC.

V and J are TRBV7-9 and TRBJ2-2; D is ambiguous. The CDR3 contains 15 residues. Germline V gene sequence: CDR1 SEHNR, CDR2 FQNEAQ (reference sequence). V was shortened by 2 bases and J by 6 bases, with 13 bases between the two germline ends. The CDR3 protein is CASSLRSSSAGELFF. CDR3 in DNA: TGTGCCAGCAGCTTAAGGTCCTCCTCGGCCGGGGAGCTGTTTTTT.

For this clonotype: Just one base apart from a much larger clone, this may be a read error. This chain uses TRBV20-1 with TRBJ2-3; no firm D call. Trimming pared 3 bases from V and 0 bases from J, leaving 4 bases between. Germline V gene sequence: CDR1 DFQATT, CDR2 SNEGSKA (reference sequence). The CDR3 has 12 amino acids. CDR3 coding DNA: TGCAGTGCTAGCGCTAGCACAGATACGCAGTATTTT. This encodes CSASASTDTQYF.

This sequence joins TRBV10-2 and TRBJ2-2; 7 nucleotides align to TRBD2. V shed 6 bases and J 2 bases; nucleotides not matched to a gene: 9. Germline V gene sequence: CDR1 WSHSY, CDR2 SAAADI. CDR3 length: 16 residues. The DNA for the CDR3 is TGCGCCAGCAGCCAATCTAGCGGACTAAACACCGGGGAGCTGTTTTTT. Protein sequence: CASSQSSGLNTGELFF.

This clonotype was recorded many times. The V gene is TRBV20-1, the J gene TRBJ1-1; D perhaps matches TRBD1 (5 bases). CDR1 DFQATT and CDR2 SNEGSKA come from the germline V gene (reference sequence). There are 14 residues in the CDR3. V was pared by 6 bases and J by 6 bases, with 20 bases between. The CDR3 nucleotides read TGCAGTGCGACAACCGGGACTCCGAATGCTGAAGCTTTCTTT. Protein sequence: CSATTGTPNAEAFF.

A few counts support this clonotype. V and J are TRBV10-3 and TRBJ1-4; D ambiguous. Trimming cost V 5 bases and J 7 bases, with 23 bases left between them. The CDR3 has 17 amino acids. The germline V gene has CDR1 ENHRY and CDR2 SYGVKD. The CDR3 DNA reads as TGTGCCATCAGTTCTTCCCCCGACCAAACGCGGGGTGAAAAACTGTTTTTT. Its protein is CAISSSPDQTRGEKLFF.